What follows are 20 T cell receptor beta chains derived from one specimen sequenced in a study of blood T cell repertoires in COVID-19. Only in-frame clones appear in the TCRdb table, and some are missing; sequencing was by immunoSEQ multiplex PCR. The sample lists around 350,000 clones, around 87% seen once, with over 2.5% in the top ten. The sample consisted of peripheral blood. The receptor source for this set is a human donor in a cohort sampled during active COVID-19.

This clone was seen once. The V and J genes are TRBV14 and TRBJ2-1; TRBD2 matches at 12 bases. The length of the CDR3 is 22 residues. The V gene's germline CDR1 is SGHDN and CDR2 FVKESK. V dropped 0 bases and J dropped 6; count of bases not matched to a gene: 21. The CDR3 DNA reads TGTGCCAGCAGCCAAGAGATACCCCCGGGACTAGCGGGCCTATTGACAATCAATGAGCAGTTCTTC. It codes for CASSQEIPPGLAGLLTINEQFF.

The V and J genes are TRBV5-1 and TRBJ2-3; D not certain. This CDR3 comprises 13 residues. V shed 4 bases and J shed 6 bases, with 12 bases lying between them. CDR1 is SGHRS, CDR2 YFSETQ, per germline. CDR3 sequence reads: CASSPAARDTQYF. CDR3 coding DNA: TGCGCCAGCAGCCCCGCCGCGAGGGATACGCAGTATTTT.

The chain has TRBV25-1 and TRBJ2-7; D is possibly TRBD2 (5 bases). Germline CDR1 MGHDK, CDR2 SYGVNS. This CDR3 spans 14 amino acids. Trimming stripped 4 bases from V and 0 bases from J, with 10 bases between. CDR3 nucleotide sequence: TGTGCCAGCAGTGGTAACCGGGGCTCCTACGAGCAGTACTTC. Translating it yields CASSGNRGSYEQYF.

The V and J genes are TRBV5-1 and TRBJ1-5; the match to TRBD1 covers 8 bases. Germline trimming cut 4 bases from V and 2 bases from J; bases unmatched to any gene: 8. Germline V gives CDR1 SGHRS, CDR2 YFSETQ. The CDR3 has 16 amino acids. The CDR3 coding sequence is TGCGCCAGCAGCCCTGGACAGGGAAGAGGCAATCAGCCCCAGCATTTT. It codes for CASSPGQGRGNQPQHF.

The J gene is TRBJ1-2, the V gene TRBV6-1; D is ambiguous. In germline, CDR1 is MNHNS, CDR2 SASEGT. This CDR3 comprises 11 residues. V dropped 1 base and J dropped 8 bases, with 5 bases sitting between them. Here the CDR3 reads CASSEGRGYTF. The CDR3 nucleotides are TGTGCCAGCAGTGAAGGCAGGGGCTACACCTTC.

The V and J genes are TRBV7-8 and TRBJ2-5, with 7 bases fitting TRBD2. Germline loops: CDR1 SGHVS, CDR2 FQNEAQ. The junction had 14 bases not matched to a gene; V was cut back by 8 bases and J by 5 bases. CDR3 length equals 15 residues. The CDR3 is CASGLREAGGETQYF. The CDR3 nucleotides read TGTGCCAGCGGACTCCGCGAGGCCGGGGGGGAGACCCAGTACTTC.

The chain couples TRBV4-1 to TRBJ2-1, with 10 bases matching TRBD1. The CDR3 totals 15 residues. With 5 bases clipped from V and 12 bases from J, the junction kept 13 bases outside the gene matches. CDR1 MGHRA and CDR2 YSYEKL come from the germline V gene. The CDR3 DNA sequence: TGCGCCAGCAGCGAGAGGGACAGGGGACCACGTATGCAGTTCTTC. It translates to CASSERDRGPRMQFF.

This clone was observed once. The CDR3 DNA follows: TGCAGCGTATCGGGGAACACTGAAGCTTTCTTT. This encodes CSVSGNTEAFF. This chain joins TRBV29-1 and TRBJ1-1, with D hard to call. The germline V and J ends were trimmed by 6 bases and 1 base, with 6 bases remaining between them. This CDR3 has 11 amino acids. Germline values: CDR1 SQVTM, CDR2 ANQGSEA.

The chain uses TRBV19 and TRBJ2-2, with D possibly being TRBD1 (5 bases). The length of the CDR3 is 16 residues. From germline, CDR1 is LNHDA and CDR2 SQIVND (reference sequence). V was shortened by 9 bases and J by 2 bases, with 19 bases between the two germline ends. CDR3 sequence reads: CASKDSVGANTGELFF. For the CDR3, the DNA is TGTGCCAGCAAAGACAGTGTTGGAGCCAACACCGGGGAGCTGTTTTTT.

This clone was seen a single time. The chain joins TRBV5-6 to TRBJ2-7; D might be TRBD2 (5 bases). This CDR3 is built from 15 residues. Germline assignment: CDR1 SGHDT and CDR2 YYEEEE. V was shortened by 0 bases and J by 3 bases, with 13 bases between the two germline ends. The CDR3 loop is CASSLVSLEGYEQYF. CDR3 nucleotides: TGTGCCAGCAGCTTGGTCAGTTTAGAGGGCTACGAGCAGTACTTC.

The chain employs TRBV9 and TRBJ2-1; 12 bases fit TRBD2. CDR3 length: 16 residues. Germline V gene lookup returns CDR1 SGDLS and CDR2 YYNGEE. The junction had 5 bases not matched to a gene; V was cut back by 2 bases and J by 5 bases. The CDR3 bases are TGTGCCAGCAGCGTCCGACTAGCGGGAGAGGACAATGAGCAGTTCTTC. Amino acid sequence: CASSVRLAGEDNEQFF.

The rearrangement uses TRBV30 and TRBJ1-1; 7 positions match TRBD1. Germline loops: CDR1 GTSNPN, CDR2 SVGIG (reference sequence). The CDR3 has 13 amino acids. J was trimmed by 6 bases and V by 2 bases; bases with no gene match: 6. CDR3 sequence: CAWSLRQGAEAFF. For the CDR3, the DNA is TGTGCCTGGAGTCTTCGACAGGGCGCTGAAGCTTTCTTT.

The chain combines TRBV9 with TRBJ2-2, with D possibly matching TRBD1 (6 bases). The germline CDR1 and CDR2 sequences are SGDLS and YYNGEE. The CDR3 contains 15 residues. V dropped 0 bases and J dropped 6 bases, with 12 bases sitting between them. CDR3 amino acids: CASSVVLEGAGELFF. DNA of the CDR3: TGTGCCAGCAGCGTAGTACTAGAGGGGGCCGGGGAGCTGTTTTTT.

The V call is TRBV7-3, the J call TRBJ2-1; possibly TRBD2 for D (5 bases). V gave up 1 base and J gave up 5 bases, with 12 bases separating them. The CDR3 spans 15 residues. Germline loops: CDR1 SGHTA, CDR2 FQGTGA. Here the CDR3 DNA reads TGTGCCAGCAGCTTAAGCGGAGCGGACGACAATGAGCAGTTCTTC. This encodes CASSLSGADDNEQFF.

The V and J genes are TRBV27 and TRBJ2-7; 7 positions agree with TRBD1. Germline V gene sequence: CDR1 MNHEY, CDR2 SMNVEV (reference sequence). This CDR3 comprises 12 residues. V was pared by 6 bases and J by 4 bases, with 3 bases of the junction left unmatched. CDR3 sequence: CASSQQGYEQYF. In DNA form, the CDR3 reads TGTGCCAGCAGCCAACAGGGGTACGAGCAGTACTTC.

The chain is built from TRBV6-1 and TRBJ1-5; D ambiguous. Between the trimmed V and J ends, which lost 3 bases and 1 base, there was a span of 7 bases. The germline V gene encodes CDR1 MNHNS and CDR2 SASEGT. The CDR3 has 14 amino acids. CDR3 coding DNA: TGTGCCAGCAGTGAGCCCAGGAGCAATCAGCCCCAGCATTTT. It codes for CASSEPRSNQPQHF.

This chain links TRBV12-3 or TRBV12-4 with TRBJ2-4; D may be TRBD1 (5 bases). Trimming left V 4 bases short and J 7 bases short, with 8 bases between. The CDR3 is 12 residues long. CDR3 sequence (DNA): TGTGCCAGCAGTTCTAAGGGGAACATTCAGTACTTC. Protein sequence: CASSSKGNIQYF.

The CDR3 bases are TGTGCCAGCAGCAAAGGGAGAAGCGGGGGGGCAGGGGAGCAGTACTTC. Its translation: CASSKGRSGGAGEQYF. The chain has TRBV7-2 and TRBJ2-7; 10 nucleotides match TRBD2. V was pared by 5 bases and J by 7 bases, with 14 bases of the junction left unmatched. In germline, CDR1 is SGHTA, CDR2 FQGNSA. The CDR3 length is 16 residues.

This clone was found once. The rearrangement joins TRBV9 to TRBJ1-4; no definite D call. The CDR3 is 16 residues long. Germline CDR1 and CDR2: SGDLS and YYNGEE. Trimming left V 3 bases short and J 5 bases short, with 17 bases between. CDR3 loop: CASSDPRPGENEKLFF. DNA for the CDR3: TGTGCCAGCAGCGACCCCCGTCCGGGAGAAAATGAAAAACTGTTTTTT.

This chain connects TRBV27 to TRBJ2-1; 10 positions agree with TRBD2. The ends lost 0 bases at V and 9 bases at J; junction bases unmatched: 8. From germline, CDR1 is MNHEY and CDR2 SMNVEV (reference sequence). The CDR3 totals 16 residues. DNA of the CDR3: TGTGCCAGCAGTTTATCCGGAGCGGGAGGGCCGGTTGAGCAGTTCTTC. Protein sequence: CASSLSGAGGPVEQFF.